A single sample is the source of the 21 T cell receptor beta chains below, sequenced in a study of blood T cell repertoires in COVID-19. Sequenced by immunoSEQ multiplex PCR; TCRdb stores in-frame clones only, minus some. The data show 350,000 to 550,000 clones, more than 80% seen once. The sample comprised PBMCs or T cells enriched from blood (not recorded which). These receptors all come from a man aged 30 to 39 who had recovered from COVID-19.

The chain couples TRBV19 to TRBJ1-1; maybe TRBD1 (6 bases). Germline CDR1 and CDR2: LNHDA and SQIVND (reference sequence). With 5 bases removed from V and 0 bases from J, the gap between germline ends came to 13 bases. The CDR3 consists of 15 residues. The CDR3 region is CASSWGPDMNTEAFF. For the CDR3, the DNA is TGTGCCAGTAGTTGGGGGCCGGACATGAACACTGAAGCTTTCTTT.

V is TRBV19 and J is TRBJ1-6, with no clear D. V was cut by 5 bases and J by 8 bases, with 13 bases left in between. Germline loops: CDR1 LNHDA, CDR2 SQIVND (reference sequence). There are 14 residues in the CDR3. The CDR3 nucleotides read TGTGCCAGTAGTGATCAAGTGAGGGATTCACCCCTCCACTTT. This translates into CASSDQVRDSPLHF.

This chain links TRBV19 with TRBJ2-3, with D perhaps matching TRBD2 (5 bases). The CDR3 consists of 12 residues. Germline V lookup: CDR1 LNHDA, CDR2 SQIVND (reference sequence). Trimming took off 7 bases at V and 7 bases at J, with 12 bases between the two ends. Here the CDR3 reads CASKGSGNTQYF. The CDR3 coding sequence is TGTGCCAGTAAAGGGAGCGGTAATACGCAGTATTTT.

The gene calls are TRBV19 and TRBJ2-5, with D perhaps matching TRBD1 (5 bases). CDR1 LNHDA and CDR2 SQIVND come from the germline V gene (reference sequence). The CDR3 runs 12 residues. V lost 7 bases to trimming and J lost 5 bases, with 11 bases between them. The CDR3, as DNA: TGTGCCAGTAAGCAGGGTAGGGAGACCCAGTACTTC. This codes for CASKQGRETQYF. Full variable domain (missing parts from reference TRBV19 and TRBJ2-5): DGGITQSPKYLFRKEGQNVTLSCEQNLNHDAMYWYRQDPGQGLRLIYYSQIVNDFQKGDIAEGYSVSREKKESFPLTVTSAQKNPTAFYLCASKQGRETQYFGPGTRLLVL.

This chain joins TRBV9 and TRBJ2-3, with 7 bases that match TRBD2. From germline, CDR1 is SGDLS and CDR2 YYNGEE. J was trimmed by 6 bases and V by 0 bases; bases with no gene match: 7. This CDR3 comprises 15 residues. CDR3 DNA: TGTGCCAGCAGCGTAGACGTGGGAGGGAGGGATACGCAGTATTTT. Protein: CASSVDVGGRDTQYF.

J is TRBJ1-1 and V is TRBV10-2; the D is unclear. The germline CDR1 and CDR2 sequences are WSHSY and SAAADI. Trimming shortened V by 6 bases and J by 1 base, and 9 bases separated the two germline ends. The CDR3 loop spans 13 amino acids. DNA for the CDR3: TGCGCCAGCAGCCGAACGAGGAACACTGAAGCTTTCTTT. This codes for CASSRTRNTEAFF.

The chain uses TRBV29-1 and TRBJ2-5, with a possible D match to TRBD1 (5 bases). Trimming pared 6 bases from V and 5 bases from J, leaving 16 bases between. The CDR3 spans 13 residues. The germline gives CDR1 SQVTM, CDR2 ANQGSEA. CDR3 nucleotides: TGCAGCGTGAACCTCGGACAAGGGGAGACCCAGTACTTC. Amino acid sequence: CSVNLGQGETQYF.

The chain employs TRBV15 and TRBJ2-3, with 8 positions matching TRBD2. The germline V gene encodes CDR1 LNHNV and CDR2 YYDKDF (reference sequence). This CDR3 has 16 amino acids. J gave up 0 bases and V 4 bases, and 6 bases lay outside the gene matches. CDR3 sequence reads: CATSTPLAASTDTQYF. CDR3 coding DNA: TGTGCCACCAGCACACCACTAGCGGCTAGCACAGATACGCAGTATTTT. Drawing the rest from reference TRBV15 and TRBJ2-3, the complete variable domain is DAMVIQNPRYQVTQFGKPVTLSCSQTLNHNVMYWYQQKSSQAPKLLFHYYDKDFNNEADTPDNFQSRRPNTSFCFLDIRSPGLGDTAMYLCATSTPLAASTDTQYFGPGTRLTVL.

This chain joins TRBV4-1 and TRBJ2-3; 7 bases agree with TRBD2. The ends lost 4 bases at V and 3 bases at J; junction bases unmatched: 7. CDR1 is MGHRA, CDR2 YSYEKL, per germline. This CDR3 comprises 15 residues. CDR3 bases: TGCGCCAGCAGCCTCGTAGCGGGTCAGACAGATACGCAGTATTTT. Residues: CASSLVAGQTDTQYF.

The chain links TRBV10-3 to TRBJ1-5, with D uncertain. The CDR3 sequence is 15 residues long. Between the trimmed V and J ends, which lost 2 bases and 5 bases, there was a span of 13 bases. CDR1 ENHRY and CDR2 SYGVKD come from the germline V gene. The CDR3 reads CAISERSSIYQPQHF. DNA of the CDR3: TGTGCCATCAGTGAGCGGAGCTCAATTTATCAGCCCCAGCATTTT.

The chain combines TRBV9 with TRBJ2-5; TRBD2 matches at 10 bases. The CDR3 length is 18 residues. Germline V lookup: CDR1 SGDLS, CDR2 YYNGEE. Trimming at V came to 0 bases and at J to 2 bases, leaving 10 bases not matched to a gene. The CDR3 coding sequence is TGTGCCAGCAGCGTAGAGGGGGAGTGGACTAGCGGACAAGAGACCCAGTACTTC. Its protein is CASSVEGEWTSGQETQYF.

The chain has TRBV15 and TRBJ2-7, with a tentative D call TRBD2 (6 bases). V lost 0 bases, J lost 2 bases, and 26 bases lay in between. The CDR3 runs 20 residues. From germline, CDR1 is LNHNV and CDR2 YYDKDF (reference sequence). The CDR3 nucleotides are TGTGCCACCAGCAGAGAAGGATATTTTAACGGAACTAGCACCGCCTACGAGCAGTACTTC. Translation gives CATSREGYFNGTSTAYEQYF.

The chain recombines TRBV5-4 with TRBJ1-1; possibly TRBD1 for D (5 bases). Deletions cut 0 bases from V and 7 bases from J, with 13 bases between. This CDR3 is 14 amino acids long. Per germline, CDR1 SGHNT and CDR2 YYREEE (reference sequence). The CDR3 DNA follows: TGTGCCAGCAGCTTGGACGGGCTCGGGGGTGAAGCTTTCTTT. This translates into CASSLDGLGGEAFF.

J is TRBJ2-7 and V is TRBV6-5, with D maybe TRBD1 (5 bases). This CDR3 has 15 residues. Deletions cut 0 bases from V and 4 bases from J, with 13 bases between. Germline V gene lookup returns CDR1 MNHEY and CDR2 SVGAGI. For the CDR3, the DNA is TGTGCCAGCAGTTACTCCTCGGCAGGGCTATACGAGCAGTACTTC. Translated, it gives CASSYSSAGLYEQYF.

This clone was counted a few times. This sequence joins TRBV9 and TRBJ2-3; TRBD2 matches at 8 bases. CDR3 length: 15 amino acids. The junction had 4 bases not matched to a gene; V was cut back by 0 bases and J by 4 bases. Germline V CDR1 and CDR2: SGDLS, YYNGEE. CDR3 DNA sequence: TGTGCCAGCAGCGTAGGGGGACTAGATTCAGATACGCAGTATTTT. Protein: CASSVGGLDSDTQYF.

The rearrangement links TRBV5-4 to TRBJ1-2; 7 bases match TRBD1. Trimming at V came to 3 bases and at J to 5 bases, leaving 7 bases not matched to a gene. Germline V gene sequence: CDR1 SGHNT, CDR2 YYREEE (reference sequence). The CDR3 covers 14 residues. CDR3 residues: CASSSGQEIYGYTF. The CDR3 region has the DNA TGTGCCAGCAGCTCTGGACAGGAGATTTATGGCTACACCTTC.

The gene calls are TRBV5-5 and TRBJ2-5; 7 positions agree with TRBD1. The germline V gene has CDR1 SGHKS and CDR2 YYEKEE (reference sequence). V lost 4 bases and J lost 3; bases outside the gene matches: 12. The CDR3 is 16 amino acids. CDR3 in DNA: TGTGCCAGCAGCCTCCTTAGGGGGCGTTTGGAAGAGACCCAGTACTTC. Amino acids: CASSLLRGRLEETQYF.

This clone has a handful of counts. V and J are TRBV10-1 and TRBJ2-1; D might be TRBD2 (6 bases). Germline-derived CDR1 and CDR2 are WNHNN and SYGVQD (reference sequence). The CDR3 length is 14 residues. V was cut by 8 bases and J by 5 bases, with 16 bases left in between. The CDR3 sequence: CASRWAGSDNEQFF. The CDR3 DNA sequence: TGCGCCAGCCGCTGGGCGGGATCAGACAATGAGCAGTTCTTC.

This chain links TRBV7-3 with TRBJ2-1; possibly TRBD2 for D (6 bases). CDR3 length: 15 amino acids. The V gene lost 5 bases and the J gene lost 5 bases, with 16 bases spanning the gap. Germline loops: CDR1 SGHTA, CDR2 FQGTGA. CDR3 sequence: CASSPGAGTNNEQFF. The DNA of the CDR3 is TGTGCCAGCAGCCCGGGCGCGGGAACTAACAATGAGCAGTTCTTC.

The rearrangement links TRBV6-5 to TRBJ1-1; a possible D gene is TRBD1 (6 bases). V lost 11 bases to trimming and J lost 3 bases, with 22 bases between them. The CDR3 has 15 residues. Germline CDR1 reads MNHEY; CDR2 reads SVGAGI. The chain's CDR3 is CAGQSGRGADTEAFF. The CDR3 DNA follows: TGTGCCGGCCAATCGGGACGGGGGGCCGACACTGAAGCTTTCTTT.

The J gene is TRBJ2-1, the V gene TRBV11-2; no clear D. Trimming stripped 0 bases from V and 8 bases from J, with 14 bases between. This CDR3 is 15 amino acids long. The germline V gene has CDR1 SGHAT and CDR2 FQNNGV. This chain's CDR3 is CASSLDPVSNDEQFF. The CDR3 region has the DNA TGTGCCAGCAGCTTAGATCCGGTTAGTAACGATGAGCAGTTCTTC. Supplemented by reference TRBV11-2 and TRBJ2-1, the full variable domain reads EAGVAQSPRYKIIEKRQSVAFWCNPISGHATLYWYQQILGQGPKLLIQFQNNGVVDDSQLPKDRFSAERLKGVDSTLKIQPAKLEDSAVYLCASSLDPVSNDEQFFGPGTRLTVL.